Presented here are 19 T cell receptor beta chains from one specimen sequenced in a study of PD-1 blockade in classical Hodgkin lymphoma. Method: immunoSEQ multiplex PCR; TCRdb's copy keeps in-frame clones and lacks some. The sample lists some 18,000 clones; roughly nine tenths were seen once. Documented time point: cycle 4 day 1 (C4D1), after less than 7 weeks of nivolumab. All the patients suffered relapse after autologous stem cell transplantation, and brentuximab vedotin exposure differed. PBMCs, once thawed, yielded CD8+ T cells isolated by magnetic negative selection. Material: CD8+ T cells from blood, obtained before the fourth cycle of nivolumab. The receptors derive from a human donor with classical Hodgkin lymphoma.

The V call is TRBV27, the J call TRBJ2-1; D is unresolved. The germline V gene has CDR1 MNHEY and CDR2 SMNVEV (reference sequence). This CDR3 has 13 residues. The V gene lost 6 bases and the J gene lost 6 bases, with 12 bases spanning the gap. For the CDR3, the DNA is TGTGCCAGCAGCGCTGGACCGGCCAATGAGCAGTTCTTC. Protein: CASSAGPANEQFF.

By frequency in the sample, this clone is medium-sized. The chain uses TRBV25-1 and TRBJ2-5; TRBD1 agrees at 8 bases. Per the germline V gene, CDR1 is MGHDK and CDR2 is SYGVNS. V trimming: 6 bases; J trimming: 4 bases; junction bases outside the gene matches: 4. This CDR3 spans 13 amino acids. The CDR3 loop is CASRLTGAETQYF. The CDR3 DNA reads TGTGCCAGCAGACTGACAGGGGCAGAGACCCAGTACTTC. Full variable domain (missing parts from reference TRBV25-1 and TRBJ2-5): EADIYQTPRYLVIGTGKKITLECSQTMGHDKMYWYQQDPGMELHLIHYSYGVNSTEKGDLSSESTVSRIRTEHFPLTLESARPSHTSQYLCASRLTGAETQYFGPGTRLLVL.

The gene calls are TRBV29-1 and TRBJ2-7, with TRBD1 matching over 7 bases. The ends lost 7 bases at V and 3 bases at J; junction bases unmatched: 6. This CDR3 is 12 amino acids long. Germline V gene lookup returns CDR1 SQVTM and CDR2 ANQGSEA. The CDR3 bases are TGCAGCGGCAGCACAGGGGACTACGAGCAGTACTTC. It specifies CSGSTGDYEQYF.

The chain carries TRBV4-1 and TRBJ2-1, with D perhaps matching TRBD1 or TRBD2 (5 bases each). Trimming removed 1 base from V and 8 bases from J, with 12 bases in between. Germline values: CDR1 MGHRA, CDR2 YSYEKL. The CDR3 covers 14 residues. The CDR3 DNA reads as TGCGCCAGCAGCCAAGCCACCGGGGCGCATGAGCAGTTCTTC. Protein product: CASSQATGAHEQFF.

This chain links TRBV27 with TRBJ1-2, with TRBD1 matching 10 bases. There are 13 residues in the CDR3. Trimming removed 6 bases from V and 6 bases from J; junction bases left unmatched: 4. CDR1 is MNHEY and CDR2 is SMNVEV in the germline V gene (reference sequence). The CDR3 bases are TGTGCCAGCAGGACAGGGGGCGCGCATGGCTACACCTTC. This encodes CASRTGGAHGYTF.

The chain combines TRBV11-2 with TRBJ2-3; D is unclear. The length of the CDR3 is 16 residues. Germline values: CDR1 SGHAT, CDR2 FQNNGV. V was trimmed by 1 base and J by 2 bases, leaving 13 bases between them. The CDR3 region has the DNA TGTGCCAGCAGCTTAGTTCTCCTTGGGTCCACAGATACGCAGTATTTT. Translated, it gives CASSLVLLGSTDTQYF.

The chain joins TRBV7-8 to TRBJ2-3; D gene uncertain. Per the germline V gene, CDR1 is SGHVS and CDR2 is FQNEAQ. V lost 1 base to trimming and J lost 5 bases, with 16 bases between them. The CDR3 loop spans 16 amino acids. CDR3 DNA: TGTGCCAGCAGCTTAGATCGTCGGCTAGTGGAAGATACGCAGTATTTT. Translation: CASSLDRRLVEDTQYF.

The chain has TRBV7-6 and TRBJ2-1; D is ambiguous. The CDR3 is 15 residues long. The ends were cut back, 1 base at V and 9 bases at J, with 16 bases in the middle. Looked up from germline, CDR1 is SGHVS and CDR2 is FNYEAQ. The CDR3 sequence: CASSLEMVGRAEQFF. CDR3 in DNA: TGTGCCAGCAGCTTAGAGATGGTGGGAAGGGCTGAGCAGTTCTTC.

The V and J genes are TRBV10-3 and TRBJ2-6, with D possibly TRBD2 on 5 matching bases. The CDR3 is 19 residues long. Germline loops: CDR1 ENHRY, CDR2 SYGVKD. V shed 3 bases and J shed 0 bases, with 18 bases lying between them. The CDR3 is CAISDPGEYLLSGANVLTF. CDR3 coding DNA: TGTGCCATCAGTGATCCTGGGGAGTACCTACTCTCTGGGGCCAACGTCCTGACTTTC.

In DNA form, the CDR3 reads TGTGCCAGCAGTTTGGACATAGAAGCCGTCGAGCAGTACTTC. Protein sequence: CASSLDIEAVEQYF. This rearrangement joins TRBV27 to TRBJ2-7, with D perhaps matching TRBD1 (5 bases). Trimming left V 3 bases short and J 6 bases short, with 15 bases between. Germline V gene data show CDR1 as MNHEY and CDR2 as SMNVEV (reference sequence). The CDR3 length is 14 residues.

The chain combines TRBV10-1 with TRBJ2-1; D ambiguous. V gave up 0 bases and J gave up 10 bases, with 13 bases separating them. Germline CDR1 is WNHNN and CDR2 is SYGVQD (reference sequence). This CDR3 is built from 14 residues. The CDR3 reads CASSESGLLGEQFF. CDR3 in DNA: TGCGCCAGCAGTGAGTCAGGCCTCCTGGGGGAGCAGTTCTTC.

CDR3 sequence: CASTPTARNTEAFF. In DNA, the CDR3 is TGTGCCAGCACCCCAACAGCTAGGAACACTGAAGCTTTCTTT. The chain carries TRBV6-5 and TRBJ1-1; D unclear. V was trimmed by 7 bases and J by 1 base, leaving 13 bases between them. CDR1 and CDR2 (germline): MNHEY, SVGAGI. The CDR3 sequence is 14 residues long.

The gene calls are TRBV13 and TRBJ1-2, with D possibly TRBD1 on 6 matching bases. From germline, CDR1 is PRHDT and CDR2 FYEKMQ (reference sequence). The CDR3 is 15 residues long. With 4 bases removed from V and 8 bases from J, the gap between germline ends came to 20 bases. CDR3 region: CASSSETGEDEGYTF. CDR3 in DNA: TGTGCCAGCAGCTCAGAGACAGGCGAGGATGAGGGCTACACCTTC. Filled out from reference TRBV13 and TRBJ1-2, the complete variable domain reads AAGVIQSPRHLIKEKRETATLKCYPIPRHDTVYWYQQGPGQDPQFLISFYEKMQSDKGSIPDRFSAQQFSDYHSELNMSSLELGDSALYFCASSSETGEDEGYTFGSGTRLTVV.

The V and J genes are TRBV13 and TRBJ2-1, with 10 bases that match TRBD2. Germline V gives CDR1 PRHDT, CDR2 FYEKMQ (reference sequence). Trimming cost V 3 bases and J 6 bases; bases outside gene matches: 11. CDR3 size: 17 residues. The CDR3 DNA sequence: TGTGCCAGCAGCTTTTTAAAGCGGGAGGGTTTGGGCAATGAGCAGTTCTTC. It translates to CASSFLKREGLGNEQFF.

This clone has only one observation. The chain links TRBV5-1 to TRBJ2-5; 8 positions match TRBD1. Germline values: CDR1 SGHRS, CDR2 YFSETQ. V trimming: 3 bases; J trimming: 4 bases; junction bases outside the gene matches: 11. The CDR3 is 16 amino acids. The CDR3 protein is CASSSIKGQGGETQYF. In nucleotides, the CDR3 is TGCGCCAGCAGCTCCATTAAAGGACAGGGCGGAGAGACCCAGTACTTC.

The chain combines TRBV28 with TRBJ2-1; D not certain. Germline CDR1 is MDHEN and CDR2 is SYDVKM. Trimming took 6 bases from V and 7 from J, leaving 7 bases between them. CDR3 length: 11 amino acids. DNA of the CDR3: TGTGCCAGCAGCTCCACGAATGAGCAGTTCTTC. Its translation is CASSSTNEQFF. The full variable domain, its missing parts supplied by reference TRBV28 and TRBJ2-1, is DVKVTQSSRYLVKRTGEKVFLECVQDMDHENMFWYRQDPGLGLRLIYFSYDVKMKEKGDIPEGYSVSREKKERFSLILESASTNQTSMYLCASSSTNEQFFGPGTRLTVL.

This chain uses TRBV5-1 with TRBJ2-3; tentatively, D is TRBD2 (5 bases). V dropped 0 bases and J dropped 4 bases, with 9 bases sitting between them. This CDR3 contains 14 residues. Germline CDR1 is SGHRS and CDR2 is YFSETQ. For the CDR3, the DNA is TGCGCCAGCAGCTTGGAGCGGTTCCCAGATACGCAGTATTTT. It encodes CASSLERFPDTQYF.

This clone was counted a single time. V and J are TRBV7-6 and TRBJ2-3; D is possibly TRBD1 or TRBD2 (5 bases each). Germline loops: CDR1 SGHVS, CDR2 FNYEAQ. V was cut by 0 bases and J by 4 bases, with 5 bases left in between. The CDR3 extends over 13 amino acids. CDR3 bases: TGTGCCAGCAGCTTAGCGGGGGCAGATACGCAGTATTTT. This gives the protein CASSLAGADTQYF. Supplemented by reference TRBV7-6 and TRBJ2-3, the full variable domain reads GAGVSQSPRYKVTKRGQDVALRCDPISGHVSLYWYRQALGQGPEFLTYFNYEAQQDKSGLPNDRFSAERPEGSISTLTIQRTEQRDSAMYRCASSLAGADTQYFGPGTRLTVL.

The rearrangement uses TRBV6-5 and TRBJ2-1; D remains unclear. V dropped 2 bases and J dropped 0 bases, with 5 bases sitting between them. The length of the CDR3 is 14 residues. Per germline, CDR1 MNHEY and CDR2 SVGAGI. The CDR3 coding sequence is TGTGCCAGCAGTTACAGGAGCTCCTACAATGAGCAGTTCTTC. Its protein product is CASSYRSSYNEQFF.